This T cell receptor (beta chain) was captured in a study of T cell responses to AZD1222 COVID-19 vaccine. Study conclusions and caveats: Rises in breadth and depth of Spike-specific TCRs came after two AZD1222 doses.

Measured with immunoSEQ multiplex PCR; TCRdb has only the in-frame clones, and not every one. The sample lists roughly 150,000 clones, 92% occurring once. Trimming removed 6 bases from V and 1 base from J, with 9 bases in between. CDR3 length: 13 amino acids. Germline-derived CDR1 and CDR2 are MNHEY and SVGAGI. A note on this clone: What it recognizes is unknown.

The rearrangement uses TRBV6-5 and TRBJ1-1; D unclear. The sequenced sample was peripheral blood, obtained 28 days after the second AZD1222 dose. This clonotype originated in an adult who received the AZD1222 COVID-19 vaccine. Here the CDR3 DNA reads TGTGCCAGCAGGGTACGGCAGAACACTGAAGCTTTCTTT. Its translation is CASRVRQNTEAFF.